This T cell receptor beta chain is drawn from a study of cytomegalovirus exposure and HLA in healthy donors. 13 Jbeta primers and 60 Vbeta primers were used for the PCR. This table comes from immunoSEQ multiplex PCR, and its TCRdb copy is limited to in-frame clones, with some not included. The table has some 180,000 clones, about three quarters seen once. The CDR3 has 14 amino acids. CDR1 and CDR2 (germline): SEHNR, FQNEAQ (reference sequence). With V trimmed by 5 bases and J by 4 bases, 7 bases remained unmatched. J is TRBJ1-1 and V is TRBV7-9; 7 bases match TRBD1. The sequence was collected from a man aged 18 to 35 in good health and CMV-seronegative. Input material: PBMCs. Written as DNA, the CDR3 is TGTGCCAGCAGCCTACAAGCAGGGGGCACTGAAGCTTTCTTT. Encoded protein: CASSLQAGGTEAFF.